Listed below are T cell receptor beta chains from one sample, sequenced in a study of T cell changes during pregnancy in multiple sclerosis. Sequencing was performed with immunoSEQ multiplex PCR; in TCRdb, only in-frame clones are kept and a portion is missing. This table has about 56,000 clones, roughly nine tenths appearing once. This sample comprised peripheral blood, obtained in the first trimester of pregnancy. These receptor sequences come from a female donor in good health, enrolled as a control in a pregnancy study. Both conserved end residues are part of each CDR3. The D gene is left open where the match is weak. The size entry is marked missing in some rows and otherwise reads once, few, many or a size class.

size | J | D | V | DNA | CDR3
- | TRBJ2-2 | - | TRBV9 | TGTGCCAGCAGTCGGAGGCCTGAAGGAACCGGGGAGCTGTTTTTT | CASSRRPEGTGELFF
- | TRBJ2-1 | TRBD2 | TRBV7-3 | TGTGCCAGCAGCCTCACTAGCGGGGGGCTAGGAGAGCAGTTCTTC | CASSLTSGGLGEQFF
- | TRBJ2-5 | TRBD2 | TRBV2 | TGTGCCAGCAGTGATGTAGCGGGAGTATATGAGACCCAGTACTTC | CASSDVAGVYETQYF
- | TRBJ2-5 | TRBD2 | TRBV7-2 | TGTGCCAGCAGCCCTAGGACTAGCGCGGAGACCCAGTACTTC | CASSPRTSAETQYF
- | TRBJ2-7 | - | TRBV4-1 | TGCGCCAGCAGCCCCAGGCCCCCAGAGCATTCCTACGAGCAGTACTTC | CASSPRPPEHSYEQYF
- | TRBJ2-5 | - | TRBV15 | TGTGCCACCAGCAGCTCAGTCACCCAAGAGACCCAGTACTTC | CATSSSVTQETQYF
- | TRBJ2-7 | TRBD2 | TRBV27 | TGTGCCAGCAGTTTATCGAGCGGGACTAACGAGCAGTACTTC | CASSLSSGTNEQYF
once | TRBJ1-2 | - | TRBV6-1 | TGTGCCAGCAGTGAAGCAGGGCGGGATGGCTACACCTTC | CASSEAGRDGYTF
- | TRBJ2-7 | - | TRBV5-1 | TGCGCCAGCAGCTTGGCAGGGTTCAACGAGCAGTACTTC | CASSLAGFNEQYF
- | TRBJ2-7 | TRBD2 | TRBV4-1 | TGCGCCAGCAGCCAAGATGGAGGCCCAGCGGGAGTTTACTACGAGCAGTACTTC | CASSQDGGPAGVYYEQYF
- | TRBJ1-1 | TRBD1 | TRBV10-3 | TGTGCCATCAGTGAGTCGGACAGGATGGGTTTCTTT | CAISESDRMGFF
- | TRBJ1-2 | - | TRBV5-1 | TGCGCCAGCAGCTTGGCCGGGGGATCTGTTGGCTACACCTTC | CASSLAGGSVGYTF
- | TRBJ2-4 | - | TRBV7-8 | TGTGCCAGCAGCTTGAAAGGGGGAGGGAGGGCCGTAAACATTCAGTACTTC | CASSLKGGGRAVNIQYF
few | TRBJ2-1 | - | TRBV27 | TGTGCCAGCATGGTCCGTCAGGCCGTTAACAATGAGCAGTTCTTC | CASMVRQAVNNEQFF
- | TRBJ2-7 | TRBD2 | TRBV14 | TGTGCCAGCAGGACTAGCGGGTCCTACGAGCAGTACTTC | CASRTSGSYEQYF
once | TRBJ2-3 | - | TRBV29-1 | TGCAGCGTCGGACAGATACTTACAGATACGCAGTATTTT | CSVGQILTDTQYF
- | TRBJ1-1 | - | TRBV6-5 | TGTGCCAGCAGTTACTCATCCAGGGATCGAAACACTGAAGCTTTCTTT | CASSYSSRDRNTEAFF
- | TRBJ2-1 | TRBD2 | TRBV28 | TGTGCCAGCAGTTTAGAGCTGACGGGACTAGCGGACCCCAGCTCCTACAATGAGCAGTTCTTC | CASSLELTGLADPSSYNEQFF
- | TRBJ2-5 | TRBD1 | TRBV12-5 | TGTGCTAGTGGTCTCTATGGGACAGGGGTCGAGGAGACCCAGTACTTC | CASGLYGTGVEETQYF
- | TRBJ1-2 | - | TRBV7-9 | TGTGCCAGCATGAGGTCTGAAGCCCAACTTAACTATGGCTACACCTTC | CASMRSEAQLNYGYTF
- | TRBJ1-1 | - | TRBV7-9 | TGTGCCAGCCGAGCAGGGATGAACACTGAAGCTTTCTTT | CASRAGMNTEAFF
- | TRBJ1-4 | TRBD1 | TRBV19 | TGTGCCAGTAGTATCAACAGGGGGCGAGGAGAAAAACTGTTTTTT | CASSINRGRGEKLFF
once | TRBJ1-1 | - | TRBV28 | TGTGCCAGCACCCTAAACACTGAAGCTTTCTTT | CASTLNTEAFF
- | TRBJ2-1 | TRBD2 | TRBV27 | TGTGCCAGCATCGCCAGCGGGAAGTACAATGAGCAGTTCTTC | CASIASGKYNEQFF
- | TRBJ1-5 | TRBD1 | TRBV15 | TGTGCCACCCGGGACAGTTATAGCAATCAGCCCCAGCATTTT | CATRDSYSNQPQHF
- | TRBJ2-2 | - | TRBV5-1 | TGCGCCAGCAGCTTGGGGGTAGCGGTTAACACCGGGGAGCTGTTTTTT | CASSLGVAVNTGELFF
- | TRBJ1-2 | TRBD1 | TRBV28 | TGTGCCAGTGGACAGGCCGCGGGGGGCTACACCTTC | CASGQAAGGYTF
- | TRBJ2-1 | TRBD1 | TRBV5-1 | TGCGCCAGCACAAACACGGGACAGGGCTACAATGAGCAGTTCTTC | CASTNTGQGYNEQFF
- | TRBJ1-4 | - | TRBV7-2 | TGTGCCAGCAGCCACAATGCGGTGGCTAATGAAAAACTGTTTTTT | CASSHNAVANEKLFF
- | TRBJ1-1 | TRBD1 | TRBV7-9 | TGTGCCAGCAGCTTACAGACAGGGACGAACACTGAAGCTTTCTTT | CASSLQTGTNTEAFF
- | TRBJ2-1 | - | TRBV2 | TGTGCCAGCAGTGAACAGCAGGGCAATGAGCAGTTCTTC | CASSEQQGNEQFF
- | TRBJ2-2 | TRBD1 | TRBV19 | TGTGCCAGTAGTACACCAAACCCCGGGACAGGTGGCGGGGAGCTGTTTTTT | CASSTPNPGTGGGELFF
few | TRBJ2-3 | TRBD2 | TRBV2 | TGTGCCACCTCTAGCGGGGGGGCTGATACGCAGTATTTT | CATSSGGADTQYF
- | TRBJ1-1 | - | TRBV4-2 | TGTGCCAGCAGCCAAGGAAGTGGAGGTGGTACTGAAGCTTTCTTT | CASSQGSGGGTEAFF
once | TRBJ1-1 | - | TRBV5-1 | TGCGCCAGCAGCACAAATCGGGGGATGAACACTGAAGCTTTCTTT | CASSTNRGMNTEAFF
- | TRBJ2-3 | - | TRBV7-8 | TGTGCCAGCAGCTCAATCACAGATACGCAGTATTTT | CASSSITDTQYF
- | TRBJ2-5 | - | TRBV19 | TGTGCCAGTAGTATCGGCCAAGAGACCCAGTACTTC | CASSIGQETQYF
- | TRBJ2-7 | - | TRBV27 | TGTGCCAGCACCTCCAGCTCCTACGAGCAGTACTTC | CASTSSSYEQYF
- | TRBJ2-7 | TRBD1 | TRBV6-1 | TGTGCCAGCAGTGTAACGCATGGACAGGGGGACTCCTACGAGCAGTACTTC | CASSVTHGQGDSYEQYF
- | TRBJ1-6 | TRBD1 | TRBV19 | TGTGCCAGTAGTGATCGCCCCGGGACAGGTAGTTCACCCCTCCACTTT | CASSDRPGTGSSPLHF
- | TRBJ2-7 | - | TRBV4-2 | TGTGCCAGCAGCCCACCGGACTTGCACGCCCCCTACGAGCAGTACTTC | CASSPPDLHAPYEQYF
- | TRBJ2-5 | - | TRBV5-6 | TGTGCCAGCAGCTTGCCGGGGGTGGAGACCCAGTACTTC | CASSLPGVETQYF
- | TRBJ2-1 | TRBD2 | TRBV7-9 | TGTGCCAGCGAACCACGGGGGGTAGTGAATGAGCAGTTCTTC | CASEPRGVVNEQFF
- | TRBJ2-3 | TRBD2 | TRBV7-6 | TGTGCCAGCAGCTTAGTGTCTAGCGGGACCCGCACAGATACGCAGTATTTT | CASSLVSSGTRTDTQYF
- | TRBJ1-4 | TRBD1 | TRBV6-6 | TGTGCCAGCAGTTGGACAGGGCGCGAGGAAAAACTGTTTTTT | CASSWTGREEKLFF
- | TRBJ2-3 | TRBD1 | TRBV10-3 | TGTGCCATCAGTGAGGGGGGACAGGGGACAGATACGCAGTATTTT | CAISEGGQGTDTQYF
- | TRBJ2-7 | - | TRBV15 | TGTGCCACCAGCAGCCGGGACGGGGGCTCCTACGAGCAGTACTTC | CATSSRDGGSYEQYF